This TCR beta chain was documented in a study of T-cell reconstitution after alpha-beta-depleted transplantation in children. CDR1 DFQATT and CDR2 SNEGSKA come from the germline V gene (reference sequence). V was clipped by 3 bases and J by 1 base, with 10 bases between them. This CDR3 region has 13 residues. Comment on this clonotype: What it recognizes is unknown.

Unique molecular identifiers were incorporated during preparation of the TCRbeta library. Each CDR3 protein is one row after TCRdb ran MiXCR on the PCR reads. The data show 600,000 to 700,000 distinct CDR3 sequences, with 10% to 15% seen just once and approximately 0.8% held by the top ten. Study conclusions and caveats: T-cell numbers and diversity one year post-transplant derived largely from freshly generated T cells. About two months after transplant, alpha-beta T cells reportedly came from several hundred expanded graft clones. Recipient T cells and thymic progenitors that survived were the source of the high TCRbeta diversity seen at day 60 in some patients.

This specimen was PBMCs, taken before TCRalphabeta/CD19-depleted stem cell transplant. This chain links TRBV20-1 with TRBJ2-7; D unresolved. This TCR was sampled from a girl aged 2 to 10 with congenital amegakaryocytic thrombocytopenia, due to receive a stem cell transplant. The chain's CDR3 is CSARKTDSYEQYF. For the CDR3, the DNA is TGCAGTGCTAGGAAGACGGATTCCTACGAGCAGTACTTC.